The 30 T cell receptor beta chains in this list originate from one sample, sequenced in a study of T cell responses to AZD1222 COVID-19 vaccine. Sequencing used immunoSEQ multiplex PCR; TCRdb keeps in-frame clones, though not all of them. The table has about 150,000 clones, around nine tenths seen once; the top ten hold around 2.8%. Here the sequenced sample was peripheral blood, taken on day 0 of MenACWY control vaccination. The receptors come from an adult in good health.

The V gene is TRBV24-1, the J gene TRBJ2-5; unclear D gene. Germline V gives CDR1 KGHDR, CDR2 SFDVKD. Trimming left V 4 bases short and J 1 base short, with 15 bases between. The CDR3 has 16 amino acids. The CDR3 reads CATSEPYGGPQETQYF. The CDR3 coding sequence is TGTGCCACCAGTGAGCCCTACGGCGGACCCCAAGAGACCCAGTACTTC.

The chain has TRBV29-1 and TRBJ2-1; D is unresolved. CDR3 length: 12 amino acids. Trimming took 3 bases from V and 3 from J, leaving 6 bases between them. The V gene's germline CDR1 is SQVTM and CDR2 ANQGSEA. CDR3 region: CSVDPGYNEQFF. CDR3 DNA sequence: TGCAGCGTTGACCCCGGCTACAATGAGCAGTTCTTC.

The genes are TRBV6-1 and TRBJ2-7; possibly TRBD2 for D (7 bases). The CDR3 is made up of 13 amino acids. Germline V gene sequence: CDR1 MNHNS, CDR2 SASEGT. Trimming pared 3 bases from V and 6 bases from J, leaving 12 bases between. The CDR3 sequence is CASSERGHREQYF. DNA of the CDR3: TGTGCCAGCAGTGAGCGGGGGCACCGCGAGCAGTACTTC.

CDR3 coding DNA: TGCGCCAGCAGTGAGCACGAGCAGTACTTC. Protein product: CASSEHEQYF. This chain uses TRBV10-2 with TRBJ2-7; D remains ambiguous. Germline V gene data show CDR1 as WSHSY and CDR2 as SAAADI. Trimming removed 2 bases at V and 5 bases at J, with 1 base between. The CDR3 covers 10 residues.

This clone was detected once. The rearrangement uses TRBV6-5 and TRBJ1-5; tentatively, D is TRBD1 (5 bases). The length of the CDR3 is 14 residues. V gave up 6 bases and J gave up 1 base, with 10 bases separating them. Germline-derived CDR1 and CDR2 are MNHEY and SVGAGI. The CDR3 is CASSIRDSNQPQHF. The CDR3 nucleotides are TGTGCCAGCAGCATCCGGGACAGCAATCAGCCCCAGCATTTT.

The chain couples TRBV12-3 or TRBV12-4 to TRBJ1-1, with D possibly matching TRBD1 (5 bases). The V gene lost 5 bases and the J gene lost 5 bases, with 9 bases spanning the gap. The CDR3 spans 12 residues. CDR3 nucleotide sequence: TGTGCCAGCAGTCTAGAGGGGACTGAAGCTTTCTTT. This translates into CASSLEGTEAFF.

The chain uses TRBV6-1 and TRBJ1-5, with D unresolved. V was trimmed by 1 base and J by 5 bases, leaving 12 bases between them. Germline CDR1 is MNHNS and CDR2 is SASEGT. This CDR3 region has 15 residues. The DNA of the CDR3 is TGTGCCAGCAGTGAAGAAGACGGAGGTTATCAGCCCCAGCATTTT. Encoded protein: CASSEEDGGYQPQHF.

The chain uses TRBV19 and TRBJ2-7; D may be TRBD1 (5 bases). Trimming left V 9 bases short and J 5 bases short, with 17 bases between. The CDR3 runs to 13 residues. Germline-derived CDR1 and CDR2 are LNHDA and SQIVND (reference sequence). CDR3 sequence reads: CASAGRVMNEQYF. The CDR3, as DNA: TGTGCCAGCGCCGGCAGGGTAATGAACGAGCAGTACTTC.

The chain uses TRBV25-1 and TRBJ2-5; possibly TRBD1 for D (5 bases). The germline V and J ends were trimmed by 2 bases and 1 base, with 8 bases remaining between them. CDR3 length: 14 residues. Per the germline V gene, CDR1 is MGHDK and CDR2 is SYGVNS. CDR3 residues: CASSEKGLQETQYF. The CDR3 DNA reads TGTGCCAGCAGTGAAAAGGGGCTCCAAGAGACCCAGTACTTC.

The CDR3 reads CASSYPLGGHGDEQFF. CDR3 in DNA: TGTGCCAGCAGCTATCCCTTGGGGGGCCACGGGGATGAGCAGTTCTTC. The chain combines TRBV7-2 with TRBJ2-1; D possibly matches TRBD1 or TRBD2 (6 bases each). CDR3 size: 16 residues. V dropped 4 bases and J dropped 8 bases, with 21 bases sitting between them. Germline assignment: CDR1 SGHTA and CDR2 FQGNSA.

The CDR3 DNA reads as TGCGCCAGCAGCCAAGGACAGGGGGCGGCTAATGAAAAACTGTTTTTT. Translating it yields CASSQGQGAANEKLFF. J is TRBJ1-4 and V is TRBV4-1, with 10 bases aligning to TRBD1. CDR1 and CDR2 from the germline V gene are MGHRA and YSYEKL. The CDR3 has 16 residues. V lost 1 base and J lost 3; bases outside the gene matches: 2.

The chain has TRBV11-2 and TRBJ2-7; TRBD1 agrees at 8 bases. Germline CDR1 reads SGHAT; CDR2 reads FQNNGV. Trimming took 3 bases from V and 1 from J; bases not matched to a gene: 5. The length of the CDR3 is 15 residues. The DNA for the CDR3 is TGTGCCAGCAGCTTGGGACAGGAGGCGTCCTACGAGCAGTACTTC. It is translated as CASSLGQEASYEQYF.

J is TRBJ2-7 and V is TRBV27, with 9 bases that match TRBD1. V lost 2 bases and J lost 5; bases outside the gene matches: 10. The CDR3 is 16 amino acids. Germline CDR1 reads MNHEY; CDR2 reads SMNVEV (reference sequence). The CDR3 protein is CASSLIPDRGGDEQYF. The CDR3 nucleotides are TGTGCCAGCAGTTTAATCCCGGACAGGGGAGGGGACGAGCAGTACTTC.

The chain uses TRBV3-1 (or the pseudogene TRBV3-2) and TRBJ1-6, with no clear D. Germline loops: CDR1 LGHDT, CDR2 YNNKEL (reference sequence). Trimming shortened V by 0 bases and J by 5 bases, and 14 bases separated the two germline ends. This CDR3 region has 17 residues. The CDR3 DNA follows: TGTGCCAGCAGCCAAGATTTGTGGGCGCTCAATAATTCACCCCTCCACTTT. As protein: CASSQDLWALNNSPLHF.

The chain combines TRBV10-2 with TRBJ1-2; D not certain. The germline V and J ends were trimmed by 5 bases and 4 bases, with 14 bases remaining between them. In germline, CDR1 is WSHSY, CDR2 SAAADI. The CDR3 loop spans 14 amino acids. The CDR3 DNA sequence: TGCGCCAGCAGTTTGACCAAGGGTCCCTATGGCTACACCTTC. Translated: CASSLTKGPYGYTF.

The genes are TRBV7-2 and TRBJ1-4, with no clear D. The CDR3 runs to 13 residues. The germline V gene encodes CDR1 SGHTA and CDR2 FQGNSA. Trimming shortened V by 1 base and J by 7 bases, and 7 bases separated the two germline ends. The CDR3 bases are TGTGCCAGCAGCTTAGTAGTAGCTGAAAAACTGTTTTTT. The encoded protein is CASSLVVAEKLFF. The entire variable domain, with the rest obtained from reference TRBV7-2 and TRBJ1-4, is as follows: GAGVSQSPSNKVTEKGKDVELRCDPISGHTALYWYRQSLGQGLEFLIYFQGNSAPDKSGLPSDRFSAERTGGSVSTLTIQRTQQEDSAVYLCASSLVVAEKLFFGSGTQLSVL.

This chain's CDR3 is CASQGEAGELFF. The DNA of the CDR3 is TGTGCCAGTCAGGGGGAGGCCGGGGAGCTGTTTTTT. The gene calls are TRBV28 and TRBJ2-2; D is perhaps TRBD1 (7 bases). The CDR3 consists of 12 residues. Trimming removed 9 bases at V and 6 bases at J, with 11 bases between. Germline CDR1 and CDR2: MDHEN and SYDVKM.

This chain connects TRBV11-2 to TRBJ2-7; tentatively, D is TRBD1 (6 bases). The germline V gene encodes CDR1 SGHAT and CDR2 FQNNGV. V gave up 5 bases and J gave up 3 bases, with 14 bases separating them. The CDR3 is made up of 14 amino acids. CDR3 protein: CASSPTGQIYEQYF. The CDR3 DNA reads as TGTGCCAGCAGCCCGACGGGACAAATCTACGAGCAGTACTTC.

The gene calls are TRBV24-1 and TRBJ2-7; TRBD1 agrees at 10 bases. Germline CDR1 is KGHDR and CDR2 is SFDVKD. Trimming cost V 5 bases and J 9 bases; bases outside gene matches: 6. This CDR3 has 13 amino acids. In nucleotides, the CDR3 is TGTGCCACCAGTGCGACAGGGGGCGTTGGGCAGTACTTC. Its translation is CATSATGGVGQYF.

The J gene is TRBJ1-3, the V gene TRBV3-1 (or the pseudogene TRBV3-2), with D hard to call. The CDR3 runs 11 residues. Trimming removed 6 bases at V and 4 bases at J, with 4 bases between. The germline gives CDR1 LGHDT, CDR2 YNNKEL (reference sequence). The DNA of the CDR3 is TGTGCCAGCAGTACCGGAAACACCATATATTTT. Its protein product is CASSTGNTIYF.

This clone was found once. V is TRBV7-2 and J is TRBJ2-2; TRBD2 is a possible D gene (5 bases). Trimming shortened V by 4 bases and J by 5 bases, and 14 bases separated the two germline ends. The CDR3 runs 15 residues. Per the germline V gene, CDR1 is SGHTA and CDR2 is FQGNSA. The CDR3 spells CASSSDSRWTGELFF. The CDR3 nucleotides are TGTGCCAGCAGCTCGGACTCGAGATGGACCGGGGAGCTGTTTTTT. Variable domain in full (rest from reference TRBV7-2 and TRBJ2-2): GAGVSQSPSNKVTEKGKDVELRCDPISGHTALYWYRQSLGQGLEFLIYFQGNSAPDKSGLPSDRFSAERTGGSVSTLTIQRTQQEDSAVYLCASSSDSRWTGELFFGEGSRLTVL.

The gene calls are TRBV6-2 or TRBV6-3 and TRBJ2-1; TRBD2 agrees at 11 bases. This CDR3 spans 14 amino acids. The germline V gene has CDR1 MNHEY and CDR2 SVGEGT. The J segment lost 8 bases and the V segment lost 2 bases, leaving 2 bases of the junction unmatched. The CDR3 region is CASSYLAGGYEQFF. CDR3 sequence (DNA): TGTGCCAGCAGTTACCTAGCGGGAGGTTATGAGCAGTTCTTC.

CDR3 coding DNA: TGTGCCAGCAGCTTACAGGGGGCCACTGAAGCTTTCTTT. Translated, it gives CASSLQGATEAFF. This chain connects TRBV14 to TRBJ1-1, with 9 bases aligning to TRBD1. CDR1 is SGHDN and CDR2 is FVKESK in the germline V gene. The V gene end was trimmed by 5 bases and the J gene end by 4 bases; junction bases not matched to a gene: 2. This CDR3 is 13 amino acids long.

The CDR3 is CASSAGNTGELFF. The CDR3 DNA sequence: TGTGCCAGCAGTGCAGGGAACACCGGGGAGCTGTTTTTT. The V gene is TRBV2, the J gene TRBJ2-2, with D unclear. Per the germline V gene, CDR1 is SNHLY and CDR2 is FYNNEI. The CDR3 is 13 residues long. With 4 bases removed from V and 1 base from J, the gap between germline ends came to 4 bases.

The J gene is TRBJ1-5, the V gene TRBV4-1; 10 bases map to TRBD1. V lost 2 bases to trimming and J lost 4 bases; unmatched junction nucleotides: 5. CDR3 length: 16 residues. Germline CDR1 is MGHRA and CDR2 is YSYEKL. The CDR3 loop is CASSQPGTGVNQPQHF. The CDR3 DNA sequence: TGCGCCAGCAGCCAACCCGGGACAGGGGTTAATCAGCCCCAGCATTTT.

The V gene is TRBV20-1, the J gene TRBJ2-7; D perhaps matches TRBD1 (5 bases). Trimming removed 2 bases at V and 8 bases at J, with 10 bases between. The germline V gene encodes CDR1 DFQATT and CDR2 SNEGSKA (reference sequence). This CDR3 spans 11 amino acids. DNA for the CDR3: TGCAGTGCTAGAAGCCAGGGCAAGCAGTACTTC. It specifies CSARSQGKQYF.

The V call is TRBV6-2 or TRBV6-3, the J call TRBJ2-1; D remains ambiguous. The CDR3 runs to 11 residues. V was trimmed by 5 bases and J by 5 bases, leaving 4 bases between them. Germline loops: CDR1 MNHEY, CDR2 SVGEGT. CDR3 in DNA: TGTGCCAGCAGTCACGACAATGAGCAGTTCTTC. Translating gives CASSHDNEQFF.

The chain uses TRBV5-1 and TRBJ1-1; TRBD1 agrees at 9 bases. V was clipped by 1 base and J by 0 bases; unmatched bases: 4. This CDR3 has 16 amino acids. CDR1 and CDR2 (germline): SGHRS, YFSETQ. Here the CDR3 DNA reads TGCGCCAGCAGCTTGTGGGACAGGGTGTTGAACACTGAAGCTTTCTTT. This translates into CASSLWDRVLNTEAFF.

This chain uses TRBV11-2 with TRBJ1-1; no definite D call. Germline CDR1 SGHAT, CDR2 FQNNGV. This CDR3 is 14 amino acids long. V lost 2 bases, J lost 0 bases, and 7 bases lay in between. Here the CDR3 reads CASSLSQMNTEAFF. In DNA form, the CDR3 reads TGTGCCAGCAGCTTAAGTCAGATGAACACTGAAGCTTTCTTT.

The chain carries TRBV10-2 and TRBJ1-2, with 8 bases aligning to TRBD1. The V gene end was trimmed by 6 bases and the J gene end by 2 bases; junction bases not matched to a gene: 8. The germline gives CDR1 WSHSY, CDR2 SAAADI. This CDR3 has 15 amino acids. The CDR3 spells CASSPRNRGNYGYTF. Written as DNA, the CDR3 is TGCGCCAGCAGCCCCCGAAACAGGGGGAACTATGGCTACACCTTC.